This T cell receptor beta chain was profiled in a study of graft-versus-host responses after intestinal transplantation. Study-level information: Once they had received anti-thymocyte globulin induction, all recipients took tacrolimus and steroids for around 3 years. The study's findings and limits: Within the allografts of patients who had graft-donor T cell macrochimerism, graft-versus-host to host-versus-graft clonal ratios were high.

Responder cells labeled with CFSE (approximately 200,000) were co-plated with irradiated stimulator cells labeled with violet dye (approximately 200,000). Responder CD3+CD4+ and CD3+CD8+ cells that were proliferating and CFSE-low were sorted after the reaction. Clones were sequenced by immunoSEQ multiplex PCR, and TCRdb holds only the in-frame ones, with some missing. Altogether fewer than 13,000 clones are present, around 27% being singletons, with the ten largest covering 3% to 3.5%. V gave up 2 bases and J gave up 3 bases, with 14 bases separating them. The CDR3 length is 15 residues. From germline, CDR1 is MNHNS and CDR2 SASEGT. This clone is labeled large.

The chain carries TRBV6-1 and TRBJ2-7; D ambiguous. The input for sequencing was alloreactive CD4+ T cells from a mixed lymphocyte reaction culture, taken before intestinal transplant. Subset: CFSE-low proliferating T cells sorted from approximately six-day pre-transplant mixed lymphocyte reaction (GvH or HvG direction). This clonotype was sampled from a human patient who received an intestinal transplant. CDR3 loop: CASSESRSGNYEQYF. The DNA of the CDR3 is TGTGCCAGCAGTGAAAGTCGGTCTGGAAACTACGAGCAGTACTTC.